This TCR beta chain was obtained from a study of blood T cell repertoires in COVID-19. Study-level background: Samples of COVID-19 (acute and convalescent) were obtained from the United States, Italy and Spain. Nucleic acid was either cDNA or gDNA, and it came from T cells, B-cell-depleted T cells, or PBMCs.

This CDR3 contains 13 residues. Trimming cost V 7 bases and J 5 bases, with 14 bases left between them. Germline V gives CDR1 LNHDA, CDR2 SQIVND (reference sequence). Generated by immunoSEQ multiplex PCR, the TCRdb table keeps only in-frame clones and is missing some. Found here are 400,000 to 500,000 clones, about 88% of them singletons; the top ten hold less than 1.5%. This study enrolled people aged 18 to 89 from 24 US geographic areas. The sequenced sample was PBMCs or T cells enriched from blood (not recorded which). This TCR derives from a young woman who had been exposed to COVID-19. The chain joins TRBV19 to TRBJ1-2, with D possibly TRBD1 on 5 matching bases. The CDR3 nucleotides are TGTGCCAGTATGGACATCGCGCAGTATGGCTACACCTTC. This translates into CASMDIAQYGYTF. Looking up the rest from reference TRBV19 and TRBJ1-2 gives the full variable domain: DGGITQSPKYLFRKEGQNVTLSCEQNLNHDAMYWYRQDPGQGLRLIYYSQIVNDFQKGDIAEGYSVSREKKESFPLTVTSAQKNPTAFYLCASMDIAQYGYTFGSGTRLTVV.